This is a list of T cell receptor beta chains from one sample in a study of Graves' ophthalmopathy and Graves' hyperthyroidism. MiXCR, applied by TCRdb to the multiplex PCR reads, yields one record per CDR3 protein. Altogether some 360,000 distinct CDR3 sequences are present, 17% being singletons, with the ten largest covering 2% to 2.5%. The sample was peripheral blood. These receptors were collected from an adult woman with stable Graves' hyperthyroidism. CDR3s include the opening cysteine and the closing phenylalanine or tryptophan. The order of the fields is V gene, clone size, D gene, CDR3 length, J gene, CDR3 protein, CDR3 DNA. D genes are given only for firm matches. Expanded clones are given a class, and other clones once, few, many or no size at all.

>TRBV25-1|few|-|17|TRBJ1-1
CASSESRGGRVNTEAFF
TGTGCCAGCAGTGAATCCCGAGGCGGGCGTGTGAACACTGAAGCTTTCTTT
>TRBV6-2/TRBV6-3|many|-|18|TRBJ2-7
CASSYELGGRYASYEQYF
TGTGCCAGCAGTTACGAGTTAGGTGGCCGATACGCTTCCTACGAGCAGTACTTC
>TRBV3-1|many|TRBD1|14|TRBJ1-5
CASSLTGSDQPQHF
TGTGCCAGCAGCCTGACAGGGTCGGATCAGCCCCAGCATTTT
>TRBV30|many|-|10|TRBJ1-1
CAWGRTEAFF
TGTGCCTGGGGGAGGACTGAAGCTTTCTTT
>TRBV30|few|TRBD1|13|TRBJ1-1
CACTRTGNTEAFF
TGTGCCTGTACGCGGACAGGGAACACTGAAGCTTTCTTT
>TRBV6-1|many|TRBD2|16|TRBJ2-5
CASSERNSGSIKTQYF
TGTGCCAGCAGTGAACGAAATAGCGGGAGTATAAAGACCCAGTACTTC
>TRBV12-3/TRBV12-4|many|TRBD2|15|TRBJ2-5
CASSLFGLAGGTQYF
TGTGCCAGCAGTTTATTCGGACTAGCAGGAGGGACCCAGTACTTC
>TRBV5-1|-|-|14|TRBJ1-6
CASSFDRNNSPLHF
TGCGCCAGCAGCTTTGACAGGAATAATTCACCCCTCCACTTT
>TRBV30|many|TRBD1|12|TRBJ1-1
CAWTGGNTEAFF
TGTGCCTGGACAGGGGGGAACACTGAAGCTTTCTTT
>TRBV6-1|many|TRBD1|15|TRBJ1-5
CASSRTGTSNQPQHF
TGTGCCAGCAGCCGGACAGGTACGAGCAATCAGCCCCAGCATTTT
>TRBV4-1|few|-|14|TRBJ2-5
CASSQTGPQETQYF
TGCGCCAGCAGCCAAACAGGGCCCCAAGAGACCCAGTACTTC
>TRBV14|-|-|15|TRBJ2-6
CASKGGISGANVLTF
TGTGCCAGCAAGGGCGGTATCTCTGGGGCCAACGTCCTGACTTTC
>TRBV12-3/TRBV12-4|many|TRBD2|18|TRBJ2-7
CASSPISPLAGAFYEQYF
TGTGCCAGCAGTCCGATCTCCCCACTAGCGGGGGCTTTCTACGAGCAGTACTTC
>TRBV6-1|many|TRBD1|17|TRBJ1-1
CASTLGTGGSELTEAFF
TGTGCCAGCACCCTCGGGACAGGCGGGTCGGAGTTGACTGAAGCTTTCTTT
>TRBV12-3/TRBV12-4|-|-|14|TRBJ1-5
CASSQAGGFEPQHF
TGTGCCAGCAGCCAAGCGGGGGGGTTCGAGCCCCAGCATTTT
>TRBV12-3/TRBV12-4|many|-|15|TRBJ2-7
CASSLVGHQSYEQYF
TGTGCCAGCAGTTTAGTGGGGCATCAGTCCTACGAGCAGTACTTC
>TRBV5-1|-|TRBD2|15|TRBJ2-2
CASSGTSDSTGELFF
TGCGCCAGCAGCGGGACTAGCGATTCGACCGGGGAGCTGTTTTTT
>TRBV12-3/TRBV12-4|-|-|16|TRBJ1-6
CASSFAGDSYNSPLHF
TGTGCCAGCAGTTTTGCAGGGGACTCCTATAATTCACCCCTCCACTTT
>TRBV6-5|-|-|14|TRBJ2-5
CASSYSYSPETQYF
TGTGCCAGCAGTTACTCATACAGCCCAGAGACCCAGTACTTC
>TRBV2|few|-|13|TRBJ1-1
CASSEGRGVEAFF
TGTGCCAGCAGTGAAGGGCGGGGGGTTGAAGCTTTCTTT
>TRBV20-1|many|-|13|TRBJ1-1
CSASYPGGTEAFF
TGCAGTGCTAGTTATCCGGGGGGGACTGAAGCTTTCTTT
>TRBV4-1|many|TRBD2|15|TRBJ2-7
CASSHAGGPGDEQYF
TGCGCCAGCAGCCATGCGGGAGGGCCTGGGGACGAGCAGTACTTC
>TRBV10-2|-|TRBD2|16|TRBJ2-7
CASSEIVISGVYEQYF
TGCGCCAGCAGTGAAATTGTGATTAGCGGGGTCTACGAGCAGTACTTC
>TRBV6-5|many|-|14|TRBJ1-5
CASTREYSNQPQHF
TGTGCCAGCACGAGGGAATATAGCAATCAGCCCCAGCATTTT
>TRBV6-2/TRBV6-3|once|-|13|TRBJ1-2
CASSYPESYGYTF
TGTGCCAGCAGTTACCCGGAGAGCTATGGCTACACCTTC
>TRBV6-1|many|-|16|TRBJ2-7
CASSAVSGRLRGEQYF
TGTGCCAGCAGCGCCGTGTCCGGGCGACTCCGCGGGGAGCAGTACTTC
>TRBV6-2/TRBV6-3|-|-|12|TRBJ1-2
CASSNRRYGYTF
TGTGCCAGCAGTAACAGGAGGTATGGCTACACCTTC
>TRBV30|-|-|14|TRBJ1-1
CAWSQSGGSGEAFF
TGTGCCTGGTCGCAGTCCGGGGGCAGCGGCGAAGCTTTCTTT
>TRBV12-3/TRBV12-4|many|TRBD2|16|TRBJ2-2
CASSLRLAGDTGELFF
TGTGCCAGCAGTTTACGACTAGCGGGAGACACCGGGGAGCTGTTTTTT
>TRBV30|-|-|14|TRBJ1-5
CAWSSAGFGQPQHF
TGTGCCTGGAGTTCGGCAGGGTTCGGTCAGCCCCAGCATTTT
>TRBV6-5|-|-|14|TRBJ2-7
CASSHRLDSYEQYF
TGTGCCAGCAGTCACCGCCTGGACAGCTACGAGCAGTACTTC
>TRBV28|many|-|13|TRBJ2-7
CASRRSGGYEQYF
TGTGCCAGCAGAAGGAGTGGAGGCTACGAGCAGTACTTC
>TRBV7-9|-|TRBD1|14|TRBJ1-4
CASSLGQSGEKLFF
TGTGCCAGCAGCCTGGGACAGAGCGGGGAAAAACTGTTTTTT
>TRBV4-2|-|TRBD2|16|TRBJ2-5
CASSQTRTSGQETQYF
TGTGCCAGCAGCCAAACCAGGACTAGCGGGCAAGAGACCCAGTACTTC
>TRBV12-3/TRBV12-4|-|TRBD1|13|TRBJ1-3
CASREGTAGTIYF
TGTGCCAGCAGAGAAGGGACAGCCGGCACCATATATTTT
>TRBV6-2/TRBV6-3|-|-|15|TRBJ1-1
CASSYDVGGNTEAFF
TGTGCCAGCAGTTACGACGTGGGGGGGAACACTGAAGCTTTCTTT
>TRBV6-9|many|TRBD2|20|TRBJ2-7
CASSSFPQGLAKGRSYEQYF
TGTGCCAGCAGCTCTTTCCCTCAGGGACTAGCGAAAGGGCGGTCCTACGAGCAGTACTTC
>TRBV28|many|-|16|TRBJ1-5
CASSLPLRDLNQPQHF
TGTGCCAGCAGTTTACCCCTCCGGGACCTCAATCAGCCCCAGCATTTT
>TRBV6-5|many|-|13|TRBJ1-5
CASSYGGNQPQHF
TGTGCCAGCAGTTACGGGGGGAATCAGCCCCAGCATTTT
>TRBV20-1|many|TRBD1|19|TRBJ1-1
CSAAYGTGARELAGTEAFF
TGCAGTGCTGCGTACGGGACAGGGGCCCGCGAGTTGGCGGGAACTGAAGCTTTCTTT
>TRBV29-1|many|TRBD2|13|TRBJ2-7
CSVVTSVSYEHYF
TGCAGCGTAGTCACTAGCGTGTCCTACGAGCATTACTTC
>TRBV11-3|-|TRBD1|15|TRBJ2-2
CASARQGANTGELFF
TGTGCCAGCGCCCGACAGGGCGCGAACACCGGGGAGCTGTTTTTT
>TRBV18|-|-|15|TRBJ2-2
CASSPPYRQDGELFF
TGTGCCAGCTCACCACCTTACAGACAAGACGGGGAGCTGTTTTTT
>TRBV28|many|-|14|TRBJ2-7
CASSPKLHSYEQYF
TGTGCCAGCTCACCGAAACTACACTCCTACGAGCAGTACTTC
>TRBV6-1|many|-|15|TRBJ2-7
CASSEGPKSSYEQYF
TGTGCCAGCAGTGAAGGCCCGAAGAGCTCCTACGAGCAGTACTTC
>TRBV28|many|TRBD1|15|TRBJ2-5
CASSRPQGTEETQYF
TGTGCCAGCAGCCGACCACAGGGGACAGAAGAGACCCAGTACTTC
>TRBV20-1|many|-|14|TRBJ2-7
CSAKGTASSYEQYF
TGCAGTGCCAAAGGGACGGCGAGCTCCTACGAGCAGTACTTC
>TRBV4-2|many|-|14|TRBJ1-3
CASSSRFSGNTIYF
TGTGCCAGCAGCTCCAGGTTCTCTGGAAACACCATATATTTT
>TRBV6-1|many|-|15|TRBJ1-2
CASSEWTITNYGYTF
TGTGCCAGCAGTGAATGGACCATAACTAACTATGGCTACACCTTC
>TRBV10-3|many|-|13|TRBJ1-2
CAISEGQNYGYTF
TGTGCCATCAGTGAGGGACAGAACTATGGCTACACCTTC
>TRBV29-1|many|TRBD1|14|TRBJ2-7
CSVEMDRGSYEQYF
TGCAGCGTTGAGATGGACAGGGGGAGCTACGAGCAGTACTTC
>TRBV6-5|many|TRBD1|13|TRBJ2-2
CASSPGGIGELFF
TGTGCCAGCAGTCCAGGGGGCATCGGGGAGCTGTTTTTT
>TRBV5-4|many|TRBD1|15|TRBJ1-1
CASSSGQALNTEAFF
TGTGCCAGCAGTTCAGGACAGGCTTTGAACACTGAAGCTTTCTTT
>TRBV3-1|few|-|14|TRBJ2-7
CASSQGVGAGEQYF
TGTGCCAGCAGCCAGGGGGTAGGCGCGGGCGAGCAGTACTTC
>TRBV20-1|many|TRBD2|15|TRBJ2-7
CSARSGLAGSYEQYF
TGCAGTGCTAGATCCGGACTAGCGGGGTCCTACGAGCAGTACTTC
>TRBV18|-|-|14|TRBJ1-1
CASSPPSGNTEAFF
TGTGCCAGCTCACCACCGAGTGGGAACACTGAAGCTTTCTTT
>TRBV19|many|TRBD2|14|TRBJ2-7
CASSDRRGAYEQYF
TGTGCCAGTAGTGATAGACGGGGGGCCTACGAGCAGTACTTC
>TRBV5-1|many|-|13|TRBJ2-2
CASSPDRPGELFF
TGCGCCAGCAGCCCTGACCGGCCCGGGGAGCTGTTTTTT
>TRBV5-1|many|-|15|TRBJ1-1
CASSYDGQPNTEAFF
TGCGCCAGCAGTTACGACGGACAACCGAACACTGAAGCTTTCTTT